This T cell receptor beta chain comes out of a study of CD4 T cells in relation to SARS-CoV-2 and coronaviruses listed by TCRdb under 2021. Study-level background: In the ViraFEST assay, PBMCs were cultured with antigen for about eleven days, after which TCR beta CDR3s were sequenced to identify antigen-specific clonal expansions. The Adaptive Biotechnologies TCR-sequencing kit was used to sequence samples from a few pre-COVID donors and the naive versus memory experiments, whereas other data were Illumina-based. A different TCR-beta assay, based on Illumina, was used to sequence expansion assays from other donors in the study. Using patient-derived lymphoblastoid cell lines, the shared crossreactive spike epitopes were mapped to their HLA restriction. The study assessed, at the TCR clonotype level, memory CD4+ T cell crossreactivity between SARS-CoV-2 and common cold coronavirus spike proteins. Of the approximately twelve convalescent patients, 8 were male and 4 were female, and two of the subjects were Hispanic. Across all 12 patients in the convalescent cohort, the median age was roughly 38 years, with a range of roughly 21 to 72 years.

To note about this clone: The antigen it recognizes is unknown. Base qualities are not recorded, but no much larger clone differs from it by a single base.

CEF-cultured naive and memory CD4+ T cell DNA received survey-level immunoSEQ TCR-beta sequencing. In the original analysis: During preprocessing, nonproductive sequences were removed, as were CDR3s that did not start with C, did not end with F or W, or were shorter than 7 amino acids. Antigen-specific clonotypes were called with the MANAFEST web app on the basis of expansion relative to the reference and to other culture wells. A clone was considered positive if the clone showed significant expansion compared with the reference culture in 2 of 3 replicate wells at an FDR below 0.05. To be called positive, a clone also had to show significant expansion compared with every other tandem well and an odds ratio greater than 5. Cultured and uncultured naive and memory CD4+ repertoires were searched for previously identified spike- and CEF-reactive CDR3s. CDR3 homology was quantified as pairwise Levenshtein distance, calculated with the stringdist R package after three terminal residues were trimmed from each end. As stored in TCRdb, this immuneACCESS dataset retains in-frame rearrangements with V and J assigned. A fraction of the clones does not appear; measured against another copy, unresolved V genes explain less than half of the discrepancy, and the remainder lacks a known reason. Clone size and V and J calls were adopted from that table, with D and trimming inferred from the DNA. The sample records tens of thousands of clones, nearly 85% of which are singletons. The ten most abundant clones make up less than 1.5% of the sample.

Study-wide findings and limitations: Because the crossreactivity analysis focused on spike protein, crossreactivity against other viral proteins was not assessed. Significantly weaker SARS-CoV-2-driven expansion was shown by crossreactive clones than by monoreactive clones, consistent with antigenic imprinting. The study was limited by small numbers of patients and tested TCRs. Naive versus memory sequencing indicated that memory recall responses, rather than primary responses primed during culture, are detected by the assay. Memory CD4+ clonotypes crossrecognizing SARS-CoV-2 and at least one common cold coronavirus spike were found in roughly 65% of donors. Pre-pandemic and post-infection samples were not both contributed by any donor, so tracing of the source of pre-existing responses was limited.

Naive and memory CD4+ T cells were separated from cryopreserved PBMCs by CD4 enrichment followed by EasySep naive CD4+ T cell enrichment. Sorted naive or memory CD4+ T cells (under 1.1 x 10^5) were cultured 1:1 with T cell-depleted PBMCs and CEF peptides for 9 to 10 days. In general, every peptide culture condition was set up in three replicate wells. PBMCs were isolated from leukapheresis product or whole blood by Ficoll-Paque PLUS gradient centrifugation. PBMCs were either used fresh in the expansion assay or cryopreserved at -140 degrees C. The QIAamp Micro DNA Kit was used to extract genomic DNA from the CD4+ T cells. From the cysteine up to the phenylalanine, the CDR3 has a length of 14 residues. The retained sequence is limited to the CDR3, 42 bases, with the frame set at the first base. V ends up 1 base short and J 5 bases short, with an unmatched junction base count of 4. The germline V gene supplies CDR1 KGHSH and CDR2 LQKENI.

This clonotype was sampled from an adult with COVID-19. The V and J segments used are TRBV18 and TRBJ2-5, with 7 bases matching TRBD2. The source material was naive CD4+ T cells from PBMCs, cultured in vitro. Explained via the paper, the cell subset or site label denotes: naive CD4+ T cells isolated by negative enrichment. The CDR3 loop reads CASSPLGREETQYF. The bases read TGTGCCAGCTCACCACTCGGGCGGGAGGAGACCCAGTACTTC.